This is a list of T cell receptor beta chains from one sample in a study of spatial heterogeneity in lung cancer. TCRdb recomputed calls from the 5' RACE reads with MiXCR, one row per CDR3 protein. The table lists 7,500 to 10,000 distinct CDR3 sequences, roughly 16% of them singletons, with more than 13% in the top ten. This specimen was normal lung tissue next to the tumor, taken at surgery. Source of these receptors: a male donor with early-stage non-small cell lung cancer. The CDR3 runs from the conserved cysteine through the conserved F or W. A D gene is named only where the DNA matches it firmly. Clone size is stated in some rows and not others, as once, few, many or a class when expanded.

d_gene	abundance	v_gene	j_gene	CDR3aa	CDR3nt
-	few	TRBV6-2/TRBV6-3	TRBJ2-5	CASSYGQETQYF	TGTGCCAGCAGTTACGGTCAAGAGACCCAGTACTTC
TRBD2	few	TRBV3-1	TRBJ2-2	CASSQRTSGGIGELFF	TGTGCCAGCAGCCAGCGGACTAGCGGGGGGATCGGGGAGCTGTTTTTT
TRBD1	medium-sized	TRBV20-1	TRBJ2-7	CSAPLGGPAFYEQYF	TGCAGTGCCCCATTAGGGGGCCCTGCCTTCTACGAGCAGTACTTC
-	many	TRBV6-1	TRBJ1-1	CASSERAIEAFF	TGTGCCAGCAGTGAAAGGGCAATAGAAGCTTTCTTT
TRBD2	many	TRBV6-1	TRBJ2-1	CASRGGTSGRILSNEQFF	TGTGCCAGCAGAGGTGGCACTAGCGGGAGAATCCTTAGCAATGAGCAGTTCTTC
TRBD2	many	TRBV20-1	TRBJ2-1	CSARSNGLAGISREQFF	TGCAGTGCTAGAAGTAACGGACTAGCGGGAATTTCCCGAGAGCAGTTCTTC
-	few	TRBV11-2	TRBJ2-2	CASSLAGTGELFF	TGTGCCAGCAGCTTAGCCGGGACCGGGGAGCTGTTTTTT
TRBD1	-	TRBV30	TRBJ2-2	CAWSDPGQGAGELFF	TGTGCCTGGAGCGACCCAGGACAGGGGGCCGGGGAGCTGTTTTTT
-	medium-sized	TRBV20-1	TRBJ2-7	CSAWTPGRYEQYF	TGCAGTGCGTGGACCCCCGGCAGGTACGAGCAGTACTTC
TRBD2	many	TRBV6-6	TRBJ2-3	CASRLAGGPTDTQYF	TGTGCCAGCAGACTAGCGGGGGGCCCCACAGATACGCAGTATTTT
-	few	TRBV20-1	TRBJ2-7	CSARDVTTQLDEQYF	TGCAGTGCTAGAGATGTAACGACGCAGCTCGACGAGCAGTACTTC
-	many	TRBV6-2/TRBV6-3	TRBJ2-2	CAVQPPGDTGELFF	TGTGCCGTGCAGCCCCCCGGGGACACCGGGGAGCTGTTTTTT
TRBD2	-	TRBV20-1	TRBJ2-1	CSARGGLGSYNEQFF	TGCAGTGCTAGAGGGGGACTAGGCTCCTACAATGAGCAGTTCTTC
-	-	TRBV7-2	TRBJ1-1	CASSGGRRSEAFF	TGTGCCAGCAGCGGGGGACGTAGATCTGAAGCTTTCTTT
TRBD1	-	TRBV30	TRBJ1-1	CAWSTGQGYTEAFF	TGTGCCTGGAGTACGGGACAGGGGTATACTGAAGCTTTCTTT
TRBD2	many	TRBV29-1	TRBJ2-1	CSVRDYIRQFF	TGCAGCGTTAGGGACTACATTCGGCAGTTCTTC
-	many	TRBV12-3/TRBV12-4	TRBJ2-5	CASSAGLETQYF	TGTGCCAGCAGTGCAGGGCTAGAGACCCAGTACTTC
TRBD1	many	TRBV28	TRBJ2-1	CASIGQGYNEQFF	TGTGCCAGCATCGGACAGGGATACAATGAGCAGTTCTTC
TRBD1	-	TRBV27	TRBJ2-7	CASSFGGQEIYEQYF	TGTGCCAGCAGTTTTGGGGGACAGGAAATCTACGAGCAGTACTTC
-	many	TRBV29-1	TRBJ1-2	CSVDPGNYGYTF	TGCAGCGTTGACCCAGGGAACTATGGCTACACCTTC
-	-	TRBV20-1	TRBJ1-6	CSASAGPLNSPLHF	TGCAGTGCTAGCGCGGGCCCACTTAATTCACCCCTCCACTTT
TRBD2	-	TRBV9	TRBJ2-5	CASSVGLRGAEETQYF	TGTGCCAGCAGCGTAGGGTTGCGGGGGGCCGAAGAGACCCAGTACTTC
-	-	TRBV5-5	TRBJ1-3	CASTPGDISGNTIYF	TGTGCCAGCACCCCCGGGGACATCTCTGGAAACACCATATATTTT
-	medium-sized	TRBV12-3/TRBV12-4	TRBJ2-7	CASSPPGKRGYEQYF	TGTGCCAGCAGTCCCCCAGGGAAAAGGGGCTACGAGCAGTACTTC
TRBD2	-	TRBV20-1	TRBJ2-3	CSALIGGGVGNTQYF	TGCAGTGCTCTAATTGGGGGGGGAGTCGGAAATACGCAGTATTTT
-	medium-sized	TRBV6-5	TRBJ2-6	CASSYGAGSGANVLTF	TGTGCCAGCAGTTACGGGGCGGGATCCGGGGCCAACGTCCTGACTTTC
-	-	TRBV25-1	TRBJ1-2	CASSSGRGYGYTF	TGTGCCAGTAGTAGTGGGAGGGGATATGGCTACACCTTC
-	-	TRBV3-1	TRBJ1-2	CASSQGAGYGYTF	TGTGCCAGCAGCCAGGGAGCGGGCTATGGCTACACCTTC
TRBD1	-	TRBV7-2	TRBJ2-3	CASSVSTGAFTDTQYF	TGTGCCAGCAGCGTTTCGACAGGGGCCTTCACAGATACGCAGTATTTT
-	-	TRBV5-1	TRBJ1-4	CASSLGRGDEKLFF	TGCGCCAGCAGCTTGGGTAGGGGAGATGAAAAACTGTTTTTT
-	few	TRBV19	TRBJ1-5	CASSMLGGPQHF	TGTGCCAGTAGTATGCTCGGGGGGCCCCAGCATTTT
TRBD2	few	TRBV18	TRBJ2-1	CASSPTSGGPSFF	TGTGCCAGCTCGCCAACTAGCGGGGGTCCATCTTTCTTC
TRBD1	medium-sized	TRBV5-6	TRBJ1-5	CASSLTGADNQPQHF	TGTGCCAGCAGCTTAACAGGGGCCGACAATCAGCCCCAGCATTTT
TRBD2	-	TRBV7-2	TRBJ2-7	CASRGTSVSYEQYF	TGTGCCAGCAGGGGGACTAGCGTCTCCTACGAGCAGTACTTC
-	few	TRBV5-1	TRBJ2-2	CASSFVTGRGTGELFF	TGCGCCAGCAGCTTCGTTACAGGGCGCGGCACCGGGGAGCTGTTTTTT
-	many	TRBV20-1	TRBJ2-1	CSARPAGGQINEQFF	TGCAGTGCGAGACCGGCAGGGGGGCAGATTAATGAGCAGTTCTTC
-	few	TRBV7-9	TRBJ1-5	CASSLDSQPQHF	TGTGCCAGCAGCTTAGACAGTCAGCCCCAGCATTTT
TRBD1	-	TRBV6-2/TRBV6-3	TRBJ2-2	CASSFKQGASGELFF	TGTGCCAGCAGTTTTAAACAGGGGGCTTCCGGGGAGCTGTTTTTT
-	-	TRBV10-3	TRBJ1-2	CAISESERAGYGYTF	TGTGCCATCAGTGAGTCGGAAAGGGCAGGCTATGGCTACACCTTC
TRBD1	few	TRBV29-1	TRBJ2-2	CVGQGSTGELFF	TGCGTAGGACAGGGGAGCACCGGGGAGCTGTTTTTT
-	many	TRBV15	TRBJ2-3	CATSSVLADNTDTQYF	TGTGCCACCAGCAGTGTATTAGCGGATAACACAGATACGCAGTATTTT
-	many	TRBV20-1	TRBJ1-4	CSALGRGNEKLFF	TGCAGTGCCTTAGGGAGGGGTAATGAAAAACTGTTTTTT
-	-	TRBV12-5	TRBJ1-1	CASGLRQGWTEAFF	TGTGCTAGTGGTTTGCGCCAGGGCTGGACTGAAGCTTTCTTT
-	many	TRBV4-1	TRBJ2-1	CASSPWDGREQFF	TGCGCCAGCAGCCCCTGGGACGGTAGAGAGCAGTTCTTC
-	many	TRBV7-2	TRBJ2-6	CASSFGPSGANVLTF	TGTGCCAGCAGCTTCGGGCCATCTGGGGCCAACGTCCTGACTTTC
TRBD1	medium-sized	TRBV6-5	TRBJ1-6	CASSYGAGGGSYNSPLHF	TGTGCCAGCAGTTATGGGGCAGGGGGCGGCTCCTATAATTCACCCCTCCACTTT
TRBD1	many	TRBV30	TRBJ2-7	CACTTGGEYYEQYF	TGTGCCTGTACAACAGGGGGCGAGTATTACGAGCAGTACTTC
TRBD1	-	TRBV29-1	TRBJ1-2	CSADTGEEGYTF	TGCAGCGCCGATACAGGGGAGGAAGGCTACACCTTC
-	few	TRBV19	TRBJ1-4	CASSWQGNEKLFF	TGTGCCAGTAGTTGGCAGGGTAATGAAAAACTGTTTTTT
-	few	TRBV24-1	TRBJ1-5	CATSKGDRNTPHQHF	TGTGCCACCAGCAAGGGCGACAGGAATACTCCTCACCAGCATTTT
-	many	TRBV18	TRBJ2-6	CASSPPDRDTNVLTF	TGTGCCAGCTCACCACCGGATCGGGACACCAACGTCCTGACTTTC
-	medium-sized	TRBV27	TRBJ1-5	CASSFEKDQPQHF	TGTGCCAGCAGTTTTGAGAAGGATCAGCCCCAGCATTTT
-	-	TRBV3-1	TRBJ2-3	CASSQEWRADTQYF	TGTGCCAGCAGCCAAGAGTGGCGGGCCGATACGCAGTATTTT
-	-	TRBV7-9	TRBJ2-7	CASSWTGFEQYF	TGTGCCAGCAGCTGGACCGGTTTCGAGCAGTACTTC
TRBD2	few	TRBV4-2	TRBJ2-1	CASSQGAGVNNEQFF	TGTGCCAGCAGCCAAGGGGCGGGAGTTAACAATGAGCAGTTCTTC
TRBD2	many	TRBV20-1	TRBJ2-1	CSAGKSLAGPYNEQFF	TGCAGTGCTGGGAAAAGTCTAGCGGGCCCTTACAATGAGCAGTTCTTC
-	few	TRBV10-3	TRBJ2-5	CAISESRSETQYF	TGTGCCATCAGCGAATCGAGGTCGGAGACCCAGTACTTC
-	-	TRBV20-1	TRBJ2-5	CSALHPSGPKTQYF	TGCAGTGCTCTCCACCCTTCGGGCCCAAAGACCCAGTACTTC
TRBD2	many	TRBV5-1	TRBJ2-3	CASSPSAGPTDTQYF	TGCGCCAGCAGCCCGTCAGCGGGGCCCACAGATACGCAGTATTTT
-	-	TRBV12-3/TRBV12-4	TRBJ2-2	CASRRPNTGELFF	TGTGCCAGCAGACGACCGAACACCGGGGAGCTGTTTTTT